One sample yielded the 10 T cell receptor beta chains listed below, sequenced in a study of long-term antiretroviral therapy in people with HIV (dated by TCRdb to between 2021 and 2023). The immunoSEQ hsTCRB v3.0 assay was used at survey level resolution for TRB variable region sequencing. This is the immuneACCESS table as TCRdb keeps it, with only in-frame sequences that have V and J called. A part of the clones is gone; compared with another copy, unresolved V genes explain less than half, and the rest is unexplained. This sample is represented by 19,000 or so clones; about four fifths of them were singletons. The biggest ten clones account for approximately 8.2% of the sample. The input for sequencing was unsorted PBMCs, taken at the start of antiretroviral therapy. The source of these receptors is a man aged 30-40 years with HIV.

This clone was seen only once. The chain uses TRBV13 and TRBJ2-7, with D maybe TRBD1 (5 bases). V dropped 0 bases and J dropped 0 bases, with 9 bases sitting between them. CDR3 length equals 15 residues. Germline V gene lookup returns CDR1 PRHDT and CDR2 FYEKMQ (reference sequence). The CDR3 reads CASSLGDTSSYEQYF. CDR3 coding DNA: TGTGCCAGCAGCTTAGGGGACACGAGCTCCTACGAGCAGTACTTC. Supplemented by reference TRBV13 and TRBJ2-7, the full variable domain reads AAGVIQSPRHLIKEKRETATLKCYPIPRHDTVYWYQQGPGQDPQFLISFYEKMQSDKGSIPDRFSAQQFSDYHSELNMSSLELGDSALYFCASSLGDTSSYEQYFGPGTRLTVT.

Here the CDR3 DNA reads TGCGCCAGCAGCTTGCGGAGCTCTGGGGCCAACGTCCTGACTTTC. Translated: CASSLRSSGANVLTF. The genes are TRBV5-1 and TRBJ2-6; D gene unclear. CDR1 SGHRS and CDR2 YFSETQ come from the germline V gene. Trimming removed 1 base at V and 0 bases at J, with 5 bases between. This CDR3 region has 15 residues.

The chain is built from TRBV7-6 and TRBJ2-2, with D possibly matching TRBD2 (5 bases). Germline V gene sequence: CDR1 SGHVS, CDR2 FNYEAQ. Between the trimmed V and J ends, which lost 3 bases and 8 bases, there was a span of 10 bases. This CDR3 comprises 13 residues. The DNA of the CDR3 is TGTGCCAGCAGCTTCGGGGTATCGGGGGAGCTGTTTTTT. This sequence encodes CASSFGVSGELFF.

V is TRBV23-1 and J is TRBJ2-7; D is uncertain. TRBV23-1 is reported as an ORF; its role is uncertain. The CDR3 has 14 amino acids. V lost 9 bases to trimming and J lost 3 bases, with 18 bases between them. The CDR3 reads CASPQWVLSYEQYF. The CDR3 nucleotides are TGCGCCAGTCCTCAGTGGGTGTTGAGCTACGAGCAGTACTTC.

This chain links TRBV29-1 with TRBJ2-7, with TRBD1 identical over 8 bases. The CDR3 contains 12 residues. V was clipped by 5 bases and J by 6 bases; unmatched bases: 6. Germline V lookup: CDR1 SQVTM, CDR2 ANQGSEA. CDR3 region: CSVRTGKGEQYF. The DNA of the CDR3 is TGCAGCGTTCGGACAGGGAAGGGCGAGCAGTACTTC.

The chain uses TRBV27 and TRBJ1-5; D not resolved. Germline CDR1 MNHEY, CDR2 SMNVEV (reference sequence). V dropped 4 bases and J dropped 2 bases, with 12 bases sitting between them. CDR3 length: 15 residues. In nucleotides, the CDR3 is TGTGCCAGCAGTTATACGGGTCAAGGCAATCAGCCCCAGCATTTT. Translated, it gives CASSYTGQGNQPQHF.

This clone was observed a handful of times. The CDR3 sequence: CASSQGLAAYQETQYF. The CDR3 bases are TGTGCCAGCAGTCAAGGACTAGCGGCTTACCAAGAGACCCAGTACTTC. The gene calls are TRBV7-2 and TRBJ2-5; TRBD2 agrees at 10 bases. Germline V gene sequence: CDR1 SGHTA, CDR2 FQGNSA. The CDR3 is 16 amino acids. V was pared by 6 bases and J by 0 bases, with 7 bases of the junction left unmatched.

The CDR3 nucleotides read TGTGCCAGCAGTAATACGCCGGGACAGGGAGTCTACGAGCAGTACTTC. It codes for CASSNTPGQGVYEQYF. The rearrangement links TRBV28 to TRBJ2-7; 9 bases align to TRBD1. V shed 5 bases, J shed 3 bases, and the junction held 11 bases outside the gene matches. The germline CDR1 and CDR2 sequences are MDHEN and SYDVKM. There are 16 residues in the CDR3.

V gene TRBV5-8 combines with J gene TRBJ2-2, with D hard to call. V gave up 0 bases and J gave up 4 bases, with 7 bases separating them. This CDR3 has 14 residues. Germline loops: CDR1 SGHTS, CDR2 YDEGEE. The CDR3 DNA reads TGTGCCAGCAGCTTGGTACCATCCACCGGGGAGCTGTTTTTT. Protein: CASSLVPSTGELFF. Variable domain in full (rest from reference TRBV5-8 and TRBJ2-2): EAGVTQSPTHLIKTRGQQATLRCSPISGHTSVYWYQQALGLGLQFLLWYDEGEERNRGNFPPRFSGRQFPNYSSELNVNALELEDSALYLCASSLVPSTGELFFGEGSRLTVL.

This clone was recorded once. V is TRBV4-2 and J is TRBJ2-5, with D possibly being TRBD1 or TRBD2 (6 bases each). V gave up 4 bases and J gave up 5 bases, with 17 bases separating them. This CDR3 is built from 15 residues. Germline assignment: CDR1 LGHNA and CDR2 YNFKEQ. DNA for the CDR3: TGTGCCAGCAGCCCAAGCCACGGGGGCGGGGAGACCCAGTACTTC. It encodes CASSPSHGGGETQYF.